The 19 T cell receptor beta chains given below trace back to one sample, sequenced in a study of Graves' ophthalmopathy and Graves' hyperthyroidism. Scientists amplified the TCR beta CDR3 regions from RNA transcripts. RT-PCR with HTBI primers came first, then second-round multiplex PCR. TCRdb ran MiXCR on the multiplex PCR reads and lists one entry per CDR3 protein. The profile shows about 170,000 distinct CDR3 sequences, less than 45% of them singletons. The sequenced sample was peripheral blood. The receptors here all came from a middle-aged woman with Graves' ophthalmopathy.

The chain's CDR3 is CASSLLGGPWKNIQYF. The CDR3 DNA reads TGTGCCAGCAGTTTACTCGGGGGGCCATGGAAAAACATTCAGTACTTC. The rearrangement joins TRBV28 to TRBJ2-4; D is perhaps TRBD2 (7 bases). The V and J ends lost 2 bases and 4 bases respectively, with 15 bases between them. Germline V CDR1 and CDR2: MDHEN, SYDVKM. The CDR3 is made up of 16 amino acids.

The J gene is TRBJ1-5, the V gene TRBV6-1, with D possibly TRBD1 on 6 matching bases. This CDR3 comprises 17 residues. Between the trimmed V and J ends, which lost 3 bases and 3 bases, there was a span of 18 bases. Germline values: CDR1 MNHNS, CDR2 SASEGT. The DNA for the CDR3 is TGTGCCAGCAGTGAGGGCTTACGGGACATCCCCAATCAGCCCCAGCATTTT. Translating gives CASSEGLRDIPNQPQHF.

This clonotype was seen ten or more times. This rearrangement joins TRBV11-3 to TRBJ1-1; D gene unclear. Trimming left V 1 base short and J 4 bases short, with 13 bases between. Germline values: CDR1 SGHNT, CDR2 YENEEA. This CDR3 is 15 amino acids long. The CDR3 nucleotides are TGTGCCAGCAGCTTAGTGATGCAGGAGTCCACTGAAGCTTTCTTT. Amino acids: CASSLVMQESTEAFF. Complete variable domain (other parts from reference TRBV11-3 and TRBJ1-1): EAGVVQSPRYKIIEKKQPVAFWCNPISGHNTLYWYLQNLGQGPELLIRYENEEAVDDSQLPKDRFSAERLKGVDSTLKIQPAELGDSAVYLCASSLVMQESTEAFFGQGTRLTVV.

This clonotype was counted many times. The V call is TRBV28, the J call TRBJ2-5; 7 positions match TRBD1. CDR1 and CDR2 from the germline V gene are MDHEN and SYDVKM. Trimming at V came to 3 bases and at J to 0 bases, leaving 10 bases not matched to a gene. The CDR3 spans 17 residues. CDR3 sequence reads: CASSFTPIRGNQETQYF. The CDR3, as DNA: TGTGCCAGCAGTTTTACCCCGATCAGGGGGAACCAAGAGACCCAGTACTTC.

This clonotype has ten or more counts. This chain uses TRBV9 with TRBJ2-7; 10 bases map to TRBD2. The ends lost 3 bases at V and 2 bases at J; junction bases unmatched: 5. Per the germline V gene, CDR1 is SGDLS and CDR2 is YYNGEE. This CDR3 comprises 15 residues. Written as DNA, the CDR3 is TGTGCCAGCAGCGCAGGACTAGCGGTACCCTACGAGCAGTACTTC. Residues: CASSAGLAVPYEQYF.

The rearrangement links TRBV6-1 to TRBJ1-1, with a tentative D call TRBD1 (5 bases). Trimming pared 8 bases from V and 6 bases from J, leaving 19 bases between. The CDR3 contains 14 residues. Germline CDR1 and CDR2: MNHNS and SASEGT. This CDR3 is CASQLLLRGAEAFF. The CDR3, as DNA: TGTGCCAGCCAATTGCTGCTCCGGGGCGCTGAAGCTTTCTTT.

This clonotype was seen ten or more times. This sequence joins TRBV2 and TRBJ1-1; D perhaps matches TRBD1 (5 bases). V was trimmed by 6 bases and J by 1 base, leaving 9 bases between them. Germline CDR1 is SNHLY and CDR2 is FYNNEI. The CDR3 has 13 residues. CDR3 residues: CASSRDPNTEAFF. CDR3 in DNA: TGTGCCAGCAGCCGGGACCCGAACACTGAAGCTTTCTTT.

This clonotype has a count of ten or more. The V gene is TRBV20-1, the J gene TRBJ2-2, with 11 nucleotides matching TRBD2. CDR1 and CDR2 (germline): DFQATT, SNEGSKA (reference sequence). This CDR3 region has 16 residues. With 6 bases clipped from V and 7 bases from J, the junction kept 13 bases outside the gene matches. CDR3 in amino acids: CSALPSTSGSVGELFF. The CDR3 nucleotides read TGCAGTGCCCTACCGTCCACTAGCGGGAGTGTCGGGGAGCTGTTTTTT.

This clonotype was detected many times. This chain joins TRBV5-5 and TRBJ1-1; 7 bases fit TRBD1. Losses at the gene ends were 4 bases for V and 4 bases for J; bases not matched to a gene: 4. The CDR3 totals 13 residues. Germline CDR1 SGHKS, CDR2 YYEKEE (reference sequence). The CDR3, as DNA: TGTGCCAGCAGCGCGGACAGGTCCACTGAAGCTTTCTTT. Residues: CASSADRSTEAFF. The variable domain in full, completed from reference TRBV5-5 and TRBJ1-1, reads DAGVTQSPTHLIKTRGQQVTLRCSPISGHKSVSWYQQVLGQGPQFIFQYYEKEERGRGNFPDRFSARQFPNYSSELNVNALLLGDSALYLCASSADRSTEAFFGQGTRLTVV.

This clonotype has at least ten counts. In DNA form, the CDR3 reads TGTGCCAGCAGCTTAACTCCTAACTATGGCTACACCTTC. Protein product: CASSLTPNYGYTF. This chain uses TRBV7-9 with TRBJ1-2; D is uncertain. CDR3 size: 13 residues. CDR1 SEHNR and CDR2 FQNEAQ come from the germline V gene (reference sequence). The V gene lost 2 bases and the J gene lost 0 bases, with 4 bases spanning the gap.

This clonotype was counted at least ten times. The chain is built from TRBV5-8 and TRBJ2-5; 9 bases match TRBD1. From germline, CDR1 is SGHTS and CDR2 YDEGEE. The CDR3 contains 15 residues. V gave up 5 bases and J gave up 4 bases; unmatched junction bases: 9. The CDR3 DNA follows: TGTGCCAGCAGGCCGAGGGACAGGGTAGGAGAGACCCAGTACTTC. This sequence encodes CASRPRDRVGETQYF.

This clonotype was picked up many times. Germline and junction disagree at one end, which may indicate a read error. This sequence joins TRBV7-9 and TRBJ2-7; D ambiguous. This CDR3 has 12 residues. Germline-derived CDR1 and CDR2 are SEHNR and FQNEAQ (reference sequence). CDR3 nucleotides: TGTGCCAGCAGCTTAACGTTGAACGCGGCGGACTTC. Translation: CASSLTLNAADF.

This clonotype was seen repeatedly, ten times or more. The genes are TRBV12-3 or TRBV12-4 and TRBJ1-5; D unclear. V gave up 6 bases and J gave up 0 bases, with 3 bases separating them. This CDR3 contains 12 residues. The CDR3: CASRDSNQPQHF. The CDR3 region has the DNA TGTGCCAGCAGGGATAGCAATCAGCCCCAGCATTTT.

The V call is TRBV12-3 or TRBV12-4, the J call TRBJ1-1; a weak D match, TRBD1 (5 bases). The length of the CDR3 is 14 residues. Trimming took off 10 bases at V and 3 bases at J, with 18 bases between the two ends. The CDR3 DNA sequence: TGTGCCACCAGAAAGACAGTAGTGGACACTGAAGCTTTCTTT. This codes for CATRKTVVDTEAFF.

This clonotype was detected ten times or more. This chain links TRBV12-3 or TRBV12-4 with TRBJ2-7; D unresolved. The CDR3 has 13 residues. V lost 3 bases to trimming and J lost 2 bases, with 8 bases between them. The CDR3: CASSFGGAYEQYF. CDR3 bases: TGTGCCAGCAGTTTTGGTGGGGCCTACGAGCAGTACTTC.

This clonotype was detected only once. The gene calls are TRBV6-5 and TRBJ1-3, with D hard to call. The CDR3 has 15 residues. Germline V gene sequence: CDR1 MNHEY, CDR2 SVGAGI. V lost 0 bases and J 2 bases, leaving 8 bases between the germline ends. CDR3 amino acids: CASSYSSGPGNTIYF. The CDR3 DNA reads TGTGCCAGCAGTTACTCAAGCGGGCCTGGAAACACCATATATTTT.

This clonotype was counted many times. The V gene is TRBV7-8, the J gene TRBJ1-5; TRBD1 aligns across 10 bases. Germline lookup yields CDR1 SGHVS and CDR2 FQNEAQ. V lost 11 bases to trimming and J lost 2 bases; unmatched junction nucleotides: 3. CDR3 length: 13 amino acids. DNA of the CDR3: TGTGCCGGCGGACAGGGGGGCAATCAGCCCCAGCATTTT. Protein sequence: CAGGQGGNQPQHF.

Many counts were recorded for this clonotype. This rearrangement joins TRBV7-9 to TRBJ1-6; a weak D match, TRBD1 (6 bases). In germline, CDR1 is SEHNR, CDR2 FQNEAQ (reference sequence). Between the trimmed V and J ends, which lost 0 bases and 10 bases, there was a span of 10 bases. This CDR3 has 14 amino acids. CDR3 sequence (DNA): TGTGCCAGCAGCTTAGCACAGGGAGGCTCACCCCTCCACTTT. The encoded protein is CASSLAQGGSPLHF.

This clonotype was counted ten times or more. The J gene is TRBJ2-7, the V gene TRBV30, with 9 bases fitting TRBD2. The CDR3 consists of 14 residues. Germline CDR1 reads GTSNPN; CDR2 reads SVGIG (reference sequence). The V segment lost 5 bases and the J segment 2 bases; nucleotides outside the gene matches: 7. Written as DNA, the CDR3 is TGTGCCTGGCGCGGGAGGGTGAGGACCTACGAGCAGTACTTC. Translating gives CAWRGRVRTYEQYF.